This section outlines one T cell receptor beta chain sequence together with its context. The data are from a study of blood T cell repertoires in COVID-19. Study-level information: The United States, Italy and Spain supplied acute and convalescent COVID-19 samples.

Sequencing was performed with immunoSEQ multiplex PCR; in TCRdb, only in-frame clones are kept and a portion is missing. The sample records tens of thousands of clones, 79% being singletons. The V and J ends lost 3 bases and 1 base respectively, with 9 bases between them. The germline V gene encodes CDR1 LGHDT and CDR2 YNNKEL (reference sequence). This CDR3 has 14 residues. This sequence was found in a man between 65 and 85 years old with acute or convalescent COVID-19. The specimen was peripheral blood. The chain recombines TRBV3-1 (or the pseudogene TRBV3-2) with TRBJ1-1; possibly TRBD1 for D (6 bases). CDR3 residues: CASSQGRGNTEAFF. The CDR3 DNA reads as TGTGCCAGCAGCCAGGGCAGGGGGAACACTGAAGCTTTCTTT.